This passage covers 20 T cell receptor beta chains from one sample sequenced in a study of T cell changes during pregnancy in multiple sclerosis. TCRdb keeps only in-frame clones here, not all; method: immunoSEQ multiplex PCR. The sample carries about 39,000 clones, over 75% recorded once. Sequenced material: CD8+ T cells from peripheral blood mononuclear cells, taken in the first trimester of pregnancy. The receptors originated from a female donor with multiple sclerosis, enrolled in a pregnancy study.

This clone was picked up many times. The same CDR3 can be traced to other DNA sequences in this sample. The CDR3 coding sequence is TGTGCCAGCAGCTTGCATCAGGGGAACACTGAAGCTTTCTTT. Protein: CASSLHQGNTEAFF. V is TRBV7-3 and J is TRBJ1-1, with a possible D match to TRBD1 (5 bases). The CDR3 is 14 amino acids. V was trimmed by 3 bases and J by 1 base, leaving 9 bases between them. CDR1 SGHTA and CDR2 FQGTGA come from the germline V gene.

The gene calls are TRBV6-5 and TRBJ1-1; 8 bases line up with TRBD1. The J segment lost 7 bases and the V segment lost 1 base, leaving 11 bases of the junction unmatched. The CDR3 sequence is 16 residues long. The V gene's germline CDR1 is MNHEY and CDR2 SVGAGI. CDR3 sequence reads: CASSYFDPGQGLEAFF. Here the CDR3 DNA reads TGTGCCAGCAGTTACTTCGACCCTGGACAGGGCCTTGAAGCTTTCTTT.

The gene calls are TRBV29-1 and TRBJ2-7, with a possible D match to TRBD1 (6 bases). The CDR3 extends over 13 amino acids. The V gene's germline CDR1 is SQVTM and CDR2 ANQGSEA. V was trimmed by 4 bases and J by 0 bases, leaving 10 bases between them. For the CDR3, the DNA is TGCAGCGTTGTCGGCAGGGGCTCCTACGAGCAGTACTTC. This sequence encodes CSVVGRGSYEQYF.

The rearrangement joins TRBV29-1 to TRBJ2-2; D gene unclear. Per the germline V gene, CDR1 is SQVTM and CDR2 is ANQGSEA. Trimming removed 3 bases from V and 5 bases from J, with 7 bases in between. This CDR3 is built from 12 residues. The CDR3 here is CSVDTVTGELFF. The CDR3 DNA follows: TGCAGCGTTGACACAGTAACCGGGGAGCTGTTTTTT.

The V call is TRBV6-5, the J call TRBJ2-5; 9 positions agree with TRBD2. Looked up from germline, CDR1 is MNHEY and CDR2 is SVGAGI. The CDR3 sequence is 15 residues long. The ends lost 0 bases at V and 5 bases at J; junction bases unmatched: 4. CDR3 sequence reads: CASSYSQAGGETQYF. CDR3 coding DNA: TGTGCCAGCAGTTACTCCCAGGCGGGGGGGGAGACCCAGTACTTC.

V is TRBV29-1 and J is TRBJ1-2; possibly TRBD1 for D (5 bases). CDR1 is SQVTM, CDR2 ANQGSEA, per germline. Trimming pared 3 bases from V and 4 bases from J, leaving 9 bases between. The CDR3 sequence is 12 residues long. The CDR3 DNA is TGCAGCGTTGATCGACAGCTCTATGGCTACACCTTC. It translates to CSVDRQLYGYTF.

The chain links TRBV19 to TRBJ2-7, with TRBD1 as a possible D gene (6 bases). The CDR3 contains 9 residues. The V end lost 11 bases, the J end lost 6 bases, and 8 bases lay between the germline ends. Germline V gene sequence: CDR1 LNHDA, CDR2 SQIVND (reference sequence). The CDR3 bases are TGTGCCGCAGGGGTCGAGCAGTACTTC. Translation: CAAGVEQYF.

CDR3 region: CASSHGQGNEQYF. The CDR3 coding sequence is TGTGCCAGCAGCCACGGACAGGGAAACGAGCAGTACTTC. The chain recombines TRBV6-6 with TRBJ2-7; 8 bases match TRBD1. The trim removed 6 bases at V and 5 bases at J, leaving 6 bases unmatched. This CDR3 is built from 13 residues. The germline V gene has CDR1 MNHNY and CDR2 SVGAGI (reference sequence).

V usage is TRBV12-5 and J usage is TRBJ1-2; 8 positions agree with TRBD1. CDR3 length equals 15 residues. Germline CDR1 is LGHNT and CDR2 is FRNRAP. With 2 bases clipped from V and 7 bases from J, the junction kept 9 bases outside the gene matches. In nucleotides, the CDR3 is TGTGCTAGTGGTTTGCCGCTAGGACAGGGTGGTGGCTACACCTTC. It translates to CASGLPLGQGGGYTF.

This sequence joins TRBV29-1 and TRBJ2-5; no clear D. This CDR3 spans 14 amino acids. Germline values: CDR1 SQVTM, CDR2 ANQGSEA. Trimming removed 7 bases from V and 7 bases from J, with 22 bases in between. CDR3 sequence: CSAVDPMTTGTQYF. The DNA for the CDR3 is TGCAGCGCAGTTGACCCAATGACCACGGGGACCCAGTACTTC.

The rearrangement joins TRBV4-2 to TRBJ2-5; TRBD2 matches 8 bases. This CDR3 is built from 19 residues. Trimming took 0 bases from V and 4 from J; bases not matched to a gene: 16. CDR1 and CDR2 (germline): LGHNA, YNFKEQ. CDR3 DNA sequence: TGTGCCAGCAGCCAAGATCGGAACGGGGGGGCCATTTTGACAGAGACCCAGTACTTC. Protein: CASSQDRNGGAILTETQYF.

This clone was observed once. The chain links TRBV19 to TRBJ1-2; the match to TRBD1 covers 8 bases. The V segment lost 5 bases and the J segment 4 bases; nucleotides outside the gene matches: 9. Per germline, CDR1 LNHDA and CDR2 SQIVND (reference sequence). This CDR3 comprises 15 residues. The CDR3 reads CASSYRRGLGYGYTF. The CDR3 DNA is TGTGCCAGTAGTTACCGCAGGGGGCTGGGCTATGGCTACACCTTC.

The chain is built from TRBV5-6 and TRBJ1-2; no reliable D call. Germline V lookup: CDR1 SGHDT, CDR2 YYEEEE. The CDR3 consists of 15 residues. V was shortened by 1 base and J by 10 bases, with 20 bases between the two germline ends. The CDR3 nucleotides read TGTGCCAGCAGCTTGCCCCTTCCGGGAAAGATGTTCTACACCTTC. Its translation: CASSLPLPGKMFYTF.

This clone appeared a few times. The V and J genes are TRBV30 and TRBJ1-1; weak D call: TRBD1 (5 bases). The CDR3 has 12 residues. Trimming took 4 bases from V and 5 from J, leaving 11 bases between them. Germline CDR1 and CDR2: GTSNPN and SVGIG (reference sequence). In DNA, the CDR3 is TGTGCCTGGACGGAGGGGTGGACTGAAGCTTTCTTT. Its translation is CAWTEGWTEAFF.

CDR3 nucleotide sequence: TGTGCCACCTGGACAGGCGTTATGAACACTGAAGCTTTCTTT. Protein product: CATWTGVMNTEAFF. The chain recombines TRBV19 with TRBJ1-1; 7 nucleotides match TRBD1. This CDR3 spans 14 amino acids. V was clipped by 10 bases and J by 0 bases; unmatched bases: 8. The germline V gene encodes CDR1 LNHDA and CDR2 SQIVND (reference sequence).

This CDR3 is CASSLPGWGNTIYF. The CDR3 nucleotides read TGTGCCAGCAGCCTCCCAGGATGGGGAAACACCATATATTTT. V and J are TRBV7-2 and TRBJ1-3; D remains unclear. Trimming stripped 5 bases from V and 4 bases from J, with 12 bases between. The CDR3 is made up of 14 amino acids. CDR1 is SGHTA and CDR2 is FQGNSA in the germline V gene.

The chain has TRBV5-1 and TRBJ2-7; D may be TRBD2 (6 bases). The CDR3 extends over 15 amino acids. The germline V and J ends were trimmed by 4 bases and 1 base, with 15 bases remaining between them. Germline CDR1 is SGHRS and CDR2 is YFSETQ. The CDR3 DNA reads as TGCGCCAGCAGCCCCGGGAGCGGGCCGTCCTACGAGCAGTACTTC. Translated, it gives CASSPGSGPSYEQYF.

The chain has TRBV27 and TRBJ2-7; D is unresolved. There are 13 residues in the CDR3. Germline V gives CDR1 MNHEY, CDR2 SMNVEV (reference sequence). The ends were cut back, 3 bases at V and 0 bases at J, with 6 bases in the middle. The CDR3 sequence is CASSFGPSYEQYF. The CDR3 nucleotides are TGTGCCAGCAGTTTCGGTCCCTCCTACGAGCAGTACTTC.

The chain combines TRBV11-2 with TRBJ1-1, with 7 bases matching TRBD1. This CDR3 is built from 13 residues. J lost 5 bases, V lost 8 bases, and 8 bases had no gene match. From germline, CDR1 is SGHAT and CDR2 FQNNGV. CDR3 in amino acids: CASGRQGETEAFF. In nucleotides, the CDR3 is TGTGCCAGCGGGCGACAGGGCGAGACTGAAGCTTTCTTT.

This rearrangement joins TRBV9 to TRBJ2-1; tentatively, D is TRBD1 (6 bases). The CDR3 is made up of 18 amino acids. With 3 bases removed from V and 0 bases from J, the gap between germline ends came to 19 bases. Germline V gives CDR1 SGDLS, CDR2 YYNGEE. This chain's CDR3 is CASSGTVTRGGSYNEQFF. CDR3 nucleotides: TGTGCCAGCAGCGGAACAGTGACCAGGGGTGGCTCCTACAATGAGCAGTTCTTC.